Included here is one TCR beta chain sequence, with context. The data belong to a study of blood T cell repertoires in COVID-19. Across the whole study: Sites in the United States, Italy and Spain provided acute and convalescent COVID-19 samples.

The CDR3 length is 18 residues. V lost 0 bases and J lost 7; bases outside the gene matches: 15. The germline V gene encodes CDR1 SGHDT and CDR2 YYEEEE. Original handling: Counts of nucleated cells, estimated from reference gene primer amplification, were obtained. Clones were read by immunoSEQ multiplex PCR, and TCRdb kept only the in-frame ones, dropping some. From that table come the V and J calls and clone size; the DNA was used to work out D and trimming. Among a few hundred thousand clones listed, 80% to 90% were seen once. Sequencing used PBMCs or T cells enriched from blood (not recorded which). V and J are TRBV5-6 and TRBJ2-2; 7 nucleotides agree with TRBD1. The origin of this receptor is a man between 25 and 39 years old who had recovered from COVID-19. The CDR3 nucleotides are TGTGCCAGCAGCTTGGCAAGTCGGCAGGGGGTCTTTATCGGGGAGCTGTTTTTT. It specifies CASSLASRQGVFIGELFF.